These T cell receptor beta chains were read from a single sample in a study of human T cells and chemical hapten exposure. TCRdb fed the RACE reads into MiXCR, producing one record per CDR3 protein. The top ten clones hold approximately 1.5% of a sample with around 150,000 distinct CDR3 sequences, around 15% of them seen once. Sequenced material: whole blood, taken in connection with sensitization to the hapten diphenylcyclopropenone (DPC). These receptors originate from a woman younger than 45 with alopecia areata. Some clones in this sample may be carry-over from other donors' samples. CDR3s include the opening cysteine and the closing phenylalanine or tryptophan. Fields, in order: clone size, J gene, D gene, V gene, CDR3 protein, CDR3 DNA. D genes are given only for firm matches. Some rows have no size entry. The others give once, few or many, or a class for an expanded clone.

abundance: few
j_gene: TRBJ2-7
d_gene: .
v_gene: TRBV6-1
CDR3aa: CASSFIDRSYEQYF
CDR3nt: TGTGCCAGCAGTTTTATCGACCGGTCCTACGAGCAGTACTTC

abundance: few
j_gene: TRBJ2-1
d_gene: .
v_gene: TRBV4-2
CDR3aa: CASSQDLWIEQFF
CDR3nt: TGTGCCAGCAGCCAAGATCTCTGGATTGAGCAGTTCTTC

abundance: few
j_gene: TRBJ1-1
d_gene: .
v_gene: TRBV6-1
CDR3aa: CASGGNRNTEAFF
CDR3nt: TGTGCCAGCGGGGGCAACAGGAACACTGAAGCTTTCTTT

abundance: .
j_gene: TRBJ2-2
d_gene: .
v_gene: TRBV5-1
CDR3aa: CASSSAAGHTGELFF
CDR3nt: TGCGCCAGCAGCTCGGCGGCAGGCCACACCGGGGAGCTGTTTTTT

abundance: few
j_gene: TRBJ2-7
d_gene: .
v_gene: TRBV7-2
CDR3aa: CASSLGLTRNYEQYF
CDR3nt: TGTGCCAGCAGCTTAGGACTAACTAGAAACTACGAGCAGTACTTC

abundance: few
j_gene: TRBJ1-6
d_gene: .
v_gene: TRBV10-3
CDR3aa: CAPFIREAASPLHF
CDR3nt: TGTGCCCCTTTTATTCGGGAAGCGGCTTCACCCCTCCACTTT

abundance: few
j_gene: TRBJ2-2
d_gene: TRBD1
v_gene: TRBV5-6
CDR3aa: CASSFRTGANTGELFF
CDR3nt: TGTGCCAGCAGCTTTAGGACAGGAGCGAACACCGGGGAGCTGTTTTTT

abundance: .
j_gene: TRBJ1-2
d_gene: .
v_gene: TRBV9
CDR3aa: CASSSDSRYGYTF
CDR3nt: TGTGCCAGCAGCTCAGACTCCCGATATGGCTACACCTTC

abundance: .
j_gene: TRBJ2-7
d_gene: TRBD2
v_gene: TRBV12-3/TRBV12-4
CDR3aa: CASSSGLAGKHYEQYF
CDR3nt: TGTGCCAGCAGTTCCGGACTAGCGGGGAAACACTACGAGCAGTACTTC

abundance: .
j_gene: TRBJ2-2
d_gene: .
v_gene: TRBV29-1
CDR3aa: CSVSLLGNTGELFF
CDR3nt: TGCAGCGTGTCCCTTTTGGGAAACACCGGGGAGCTGTTTTTT

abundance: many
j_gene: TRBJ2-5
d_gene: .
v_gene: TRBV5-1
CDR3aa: CASSLKETQYF
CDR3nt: TGCGCCAGCAGCTTGAAAGAGACCCAGTACTTC

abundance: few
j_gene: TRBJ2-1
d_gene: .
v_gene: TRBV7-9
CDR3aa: CASSLVPVDNEQFF
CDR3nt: TGTGCCAGCAGCTTAGTCCCGGTGGACAATGAGCAGTTCTTC

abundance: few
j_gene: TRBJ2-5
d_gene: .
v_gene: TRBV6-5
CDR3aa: CASSYAETQYF
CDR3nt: TGTGCCAGCAGTTACGCAGAGACCCAGTACTTC

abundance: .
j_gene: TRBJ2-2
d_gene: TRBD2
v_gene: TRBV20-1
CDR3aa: CSARGASGRPGELFF
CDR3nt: TGCAGTGCTAGAGGCGCTAGCGGGAGGCCCGGGGAGCTGTTTTTT

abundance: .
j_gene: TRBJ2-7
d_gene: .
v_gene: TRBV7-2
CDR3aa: CACGTGSEQYF
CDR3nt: TGTGCCTGTGGGACTGGATCCGAGCAGTACTTC

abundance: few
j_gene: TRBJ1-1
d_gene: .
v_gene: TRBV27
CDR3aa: CASSARRTVGTEAFF
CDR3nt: TGTGCCAGCAGTGCCCGACGGACAGTGGGCACTGAAGCTTTCTTT

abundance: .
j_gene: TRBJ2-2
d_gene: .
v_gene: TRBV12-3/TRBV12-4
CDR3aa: CASTTWGVTGELFF
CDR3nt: TGTGCCAGCACCACTTGGGGGGTGACCGGGGAGCTGTTTTTT

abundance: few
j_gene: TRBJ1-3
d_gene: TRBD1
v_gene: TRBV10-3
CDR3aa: CAIRDGTGGAGNTIYF
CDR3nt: TGTGCCATCAGAGATGGGACAGGAGGCGCTGGAAACACCATATATTTT

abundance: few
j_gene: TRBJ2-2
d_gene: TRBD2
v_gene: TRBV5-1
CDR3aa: CASSLGAGAGYTGELFF
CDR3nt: TGCGCCAGCAGCTTGGGAGCGGGAGCGGGATACACCGGGGAGCTGTTTTTT

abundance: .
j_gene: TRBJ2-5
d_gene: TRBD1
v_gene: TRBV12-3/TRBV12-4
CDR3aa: CASRRTGGQETQYF
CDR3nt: TGTGCCAGCAGACGGACAGGGGGGCAAGAGACCCAGTACTTC

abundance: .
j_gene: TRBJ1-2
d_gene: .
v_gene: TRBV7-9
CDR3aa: CASSLVGESYGYTF
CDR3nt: TGTGCCAGCAGCTTAGTCGGGGAAAGCTATGGCTACACCTTC

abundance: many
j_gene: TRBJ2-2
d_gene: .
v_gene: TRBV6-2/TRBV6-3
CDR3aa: CASRAGWNTGELFF
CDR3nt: TGTGCCAGCCGAGCGGGTTGGAACACCGGGGAGCTGTTTTTT

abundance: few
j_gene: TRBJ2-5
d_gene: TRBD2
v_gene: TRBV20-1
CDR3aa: CSARDWGSGRGETQYF
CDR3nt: TGCAGTGCTAGAGATTGGGGAAGCGGGAGGGGAGAGACCCAGTACTTC

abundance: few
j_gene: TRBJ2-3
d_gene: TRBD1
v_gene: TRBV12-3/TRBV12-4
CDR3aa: CASSLGQGKVPQYF
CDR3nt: TGTGCCAGCAGTTTGGGACAGGGTAAAGTTCCGCAGTATTTT

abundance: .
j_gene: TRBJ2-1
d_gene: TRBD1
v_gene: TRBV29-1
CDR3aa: CSAYRGNRDEQFF
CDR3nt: TGCAGCGCCTACAGGGGGAATAGGGATGAGCAGTTCTTC

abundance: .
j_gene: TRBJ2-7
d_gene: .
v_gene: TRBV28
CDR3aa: CASTLQVRGLYEQYF
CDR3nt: TGTGCCAGCACCCTCCAAGTACGGGGCCTCTACGAGCAGTACTTC

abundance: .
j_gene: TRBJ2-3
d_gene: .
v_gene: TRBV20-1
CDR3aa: CSAWRDTQYF
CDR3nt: TGCAGTGCTTGGAGAGATACGCAGTATTTT

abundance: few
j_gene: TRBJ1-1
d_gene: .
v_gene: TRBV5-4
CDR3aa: CASSPGRSMNTEAFF
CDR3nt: TGTGCCAGCAGCCCGGGGCGCTCCATGAACACTGAAGCTTTCTTT

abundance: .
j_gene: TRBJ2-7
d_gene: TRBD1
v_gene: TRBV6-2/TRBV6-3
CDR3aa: CASTQTGTGLSYEQYF
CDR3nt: TGTGCCAGCACTCAAACCGGGACAGGGTTGTCCTACGAGCAGTACTTC

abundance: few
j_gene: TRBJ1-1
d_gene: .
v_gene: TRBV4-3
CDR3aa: CASSQEPGLLNTEAFF
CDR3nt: TGCGCCAGCAGCCAGGAACCGGGACTCTTGAACACTGAAGCTTTCTTT

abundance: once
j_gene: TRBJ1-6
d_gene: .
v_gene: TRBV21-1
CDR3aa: CASSKARVHPLHF
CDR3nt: TGTGCCAGCAGCAAAGCGCGGGTGCATCCCCTCCACTTT